This entry concerns a single T cell receptor beta chain. This CDR3 is built from 13 residues. Germline CDR1 reads MNHNS; CDR2 reads SASEGT. Trimming removed 11 bases at V and 4 bases at J, with 18 bases between. Primers included in the PCR were 60 Vbeta and 13 Jbeta primers. Measured with immunoSEQ multiplex PCR; TCRdb has only the in-frame clones, and not every one. The table shows about 120,000 clones, with 7% to 9.5% occurring only once. The data were obtained in a study of cytomegalovirus exposure and HLA in healthy donors. The source of this sequence is a woman aged 35 to 49 in good health and CMV-seropositive. The sequenced sample was PBMCs. The V gene is TRBV6-1, the J gene TRBJ2-7; weak D call: TRBD2 (6 bases). This CDR3 is CAGVEGPPYEQYF. In nucleotides, the CDR3 is TGTGCCGGGGTGGAGGGGCCCCCTTACGAGCAGTACTTC.